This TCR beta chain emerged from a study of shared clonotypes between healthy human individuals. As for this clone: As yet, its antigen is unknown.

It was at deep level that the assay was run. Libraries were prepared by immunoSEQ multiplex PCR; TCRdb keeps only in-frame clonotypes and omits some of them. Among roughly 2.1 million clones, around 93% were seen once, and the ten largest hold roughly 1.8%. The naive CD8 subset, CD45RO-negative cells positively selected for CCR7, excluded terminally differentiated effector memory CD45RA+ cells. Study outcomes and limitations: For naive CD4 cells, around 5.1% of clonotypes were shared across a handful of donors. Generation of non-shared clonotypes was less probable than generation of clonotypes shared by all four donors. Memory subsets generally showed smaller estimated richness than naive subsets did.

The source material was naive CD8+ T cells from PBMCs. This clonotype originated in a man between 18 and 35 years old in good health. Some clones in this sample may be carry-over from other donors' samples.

The CDR3 DNA reads as TGTGCCGTCGGGACAGGGGGTACCTACGAGCAGTACTTC. Translation gives CAVGTGGTYEQYF. V usage is TRBV27 and J usage is TRBJ2-7, with TRBD1 matching 11 bases. Trimming removed 11 bases from V and 2 bases from J; junction bases left unmatched: 5. This CDR3 contains 13 residues. Germline lookup yields CDR1 MNHEY and CDR2 SMNVEV (reference sequence).